This T cell receptor beta chain derives from a study of T-cell reconstitution after alpha-beta-depleted transplantation in children. Findings and limits, study-wide: Surviving recipient T cells and thymic progenitors accounted for the high day-60 TCRbeta diversity observed in some patients. T-cell counts and diversity were attributed mostly to newly produced T cells one year after transplant.

Details on this clonotype: What it binds is unknown.

The length of the CDR3 is 13 residues. Germline V gene lookup returns CDR1 SQVTM and CDR2 ANQGSEA. Trimming took 4 bases from V and 1 from J, leaving 10 bases between them. The TCRbeta library was prepared with unique molecular identifiers. One entry per CDR3 protein results from TCRdb running MiXCR on the PCR reads. The sample gives just over 950,000 distinct CDR3 sequences, roughly 31% of which show up once; around 30% is in the top ten. This sample comprised PBMCs, mostly from graft donor cells, obtained 360 days after TCRalphabeta/CD19-depleted stem cell transplant. The chain employs TRBV29-1 and TRBJ1-1; D is unclear. This receptor was taken from a boy under two years old who had a stem cell transplant for SCID, so the T cells may come from the graft donor. The CDR3, as DNA: TGCAGCGTTGCTGACCGGAGGAACACTGAAGCTTTCTTT. The encoded protein is CSVADRRNTEAFF.